The T cell receptor (beta chain) described here comes from a study of shared clonotypes between healthy human individuals. General study points: Generally, naive subsets (rather than memory subsets) showed larger estimated richness. Several donors showed sharing of around 5% of naive CD4 clonotypes. Sorted-subset sequencing was shown by rarefaction to be incomplete despite large depth.

The authors loaded 150 to 250 ng DNA, about 30,000 T cell genomes, into sorted-subset replicate PCRs. Some clones are missing from TCRdb's copy, which holds only in-frame ones; the method was immunoSEQ multiplex PCR. The sample includes some 2,100,000 clones, approximately 94% of them seen just once. It was CD45RO-negative cells, positively selected for CCR7, that made up naive CD8 cells, with terminally differentiated effector memory CD45RA+ cells excluded. Worth noting for this clone: Its target is not known.

Germline-derived CDR1 and CDR2 are MGHRA and YSYEKL. V gave up 1 base and J gave up 8 bases, with 12 bases separating them. This CDR3 region has 14 residues. The TCR comes from a man aged 18 to 29 in good health. Some clones in this sample may be carry-over from other donors' samples. V and J are TRBV4-1 and TRBJ2-1; D is uncertain. Sequences were obtained from naive CD8+ T cells from PBMCs. CDR3 sequence (DNA): TGCGCCAGCAGCCAAGTCGAGGACGGTGATGAGCAGTTCTTC. The encoded protein is CASSQVEDGDEQFF.